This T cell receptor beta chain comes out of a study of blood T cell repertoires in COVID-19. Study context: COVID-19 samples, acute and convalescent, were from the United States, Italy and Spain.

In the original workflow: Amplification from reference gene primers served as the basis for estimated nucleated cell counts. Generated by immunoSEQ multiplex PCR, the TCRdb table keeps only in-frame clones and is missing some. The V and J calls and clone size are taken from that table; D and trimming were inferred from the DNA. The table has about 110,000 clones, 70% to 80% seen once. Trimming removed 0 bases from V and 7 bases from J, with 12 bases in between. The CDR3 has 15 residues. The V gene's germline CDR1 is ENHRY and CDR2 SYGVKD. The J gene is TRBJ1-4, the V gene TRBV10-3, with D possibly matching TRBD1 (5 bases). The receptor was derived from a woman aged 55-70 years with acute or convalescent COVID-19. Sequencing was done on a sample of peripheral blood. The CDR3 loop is CAISESRQTSEKLFF. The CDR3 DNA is TGTGCCATCAGTGAGTCGAGACAGACGAGTGAAAAACTGTTTTTT.